The present entry profiles one T cell receptor (beta chain) with its context. This sample stems from a study of blood T cell repertoires in COVID-19. Profiled with immunoSEQ multiplex PCR; TCRdb holds only in-frame clones, not every one. The table shows under 200,000 clones, with roughly 84% occurring only once. The TCR sequence derives from a woman aged 55-69 years with acute or convalescent COVID-19. Sequenced material: peripheral blood.

This chain's CDR3 is CATSDLRTGGPPSYNEQFF. The DNA for the CDR3 is TGTGCCACCAGTGATTTGCGGACGGGAGGCCCCCCTTCCTACAATGAGCAGTTCTTC. The chain combines TRBV24-1 with TRBJ2-1; the match to TRBD2 covers 7 bases. V was clipped by 0 bases and J by 1 base; unmatched bases: 11. The CDR3 spans 19 residues. Germline loops: CDR1 KGHDR, CDR2 SFDVKD.